The next 32 T cell receptor beta chains were all read from a single sample in a study of early T cells in non-severe SARS-CoV-2 infection. TCRdb re-called the 5' RACE reads through MiXCR, storing one row per CDR3 protein. The sample has 65,000 to 80,000 distinct CDR3 sequences; about 10% are singletons. Source material: whole blood. Receptor source: an adult who was a healthcare worker with PCR-confirmed SARS-CoV-2 infection or an uninfected control (not recorded which).

In this sample, this clonotype turned up many times. The V and J genes are TRBV12-3 or TRBV12-4 and TRBJ2-3; 8 bases align to TRBD2. V dropped 6 bases and J dropped 1; count of bases not matched to a gene: 3. The CDR3 has 14 residues. CDR3 amino acids: CASRATSGTDTQYF. CDR3 nucleotides: TGTGCCAGCAGGGCGACTAGCGGCACAGATACGCAGTATTTT.

This rearrangement joins TRBV5-1 to TRBJ2-1; 7 positions agree with TRBD1. CDR1 is SGHRS, CDR2 YFSETQ, per germline. CDR3 length: 14 residues. The junction had 6 bases not matched to a gene; V was cut back by 4 bases and J by 5 bases. The CDR3 DNA reads TGCGCCAGCAGCAGGACAGGAGCCCACAATGAGCAGTTCTTC. Its protein is CASSRTGAHNEQFF.

This clonotype occurred many times. This rearrangement joins TRBV11-2 to TRBJ2-5; 13 bases are shared with TRBD2. The V gene end was trimmed by 2 bases and the J gene end by 5 bases; junction bases not matched to a gene: 5. Germline V gene sequence: CDR1 SGHAT, CDR2 FQNNGV. This CDR3 has 16 amino acids. For the CDR3, the DNA is TGTGCCAGCAGCTTACCGGGACTAGCGGGGTTGGAGACCCAGTACTTC. This gives the protein CASSLPGLAGLETQYF.

Many counts were recorded for this clonotype. The chain uses TRBV19 and TRBJ1-6; D gene unclear. V was pared by 5 bases and J by 11 bases, with 13 bases between. The length of the CDR3 is 13 residues. CDR1 and CDR2 (germline): LNHDA, SQIVND (reference sequence). The CDR3 reads CASSSAAGAPLHF. The CDR3, as DNA: TGTGCCAGTAGTTCCGCCGCTGGGGCACCCCTCCACTTT.

This clonotype was found many times. V is TRBV7-2 and J is TRBJ2-7; TRBD1 matches 8 bases. This CDR3 is 14 amino acids long. The ends lost 5 bases at V and 0 bases at J; junction bases unmatched: 3. The germline gives CDR1 SGHTA, CDR2 FQGNSA. CDR3 in amino acids: CASSIDRGSYEQYF. As DNA, the CDR3 is TGTGCCAGCAGCATAGACAGGGGCTCCTACGAGCAGTACTTC.

This clonotype was seen many times. The rearrangement joins TRBV7-9 to TRBJ2-7, with D possibly being TRBD1 or TRBD2 (5 bases each). Looked up from germline, CDR1 is SEHNR and CDR2 is FQNEAQ (reference sequence). This CDR3 comprises 15 residues. Trimming took off 1 base at V and 0 bases at J, with 10 bases between the two ends. CDR3 protein: CASSLGGTASYEQYF. The CDR3 region has the DNA TGTGCCAGCAGCTTAGGAGGGACGGCCTCCTACGAGCAGTACTTC.

This chain links TRBV20-1 with TRBJ2-2; perhaps TRBD2 as D (5 bases). V was cut by 0 bases and J by 3 bases, with 14 bases left in between. CDR1 is DFQATT and CDR2 is SNEGSKA in the germline V gene (reference sequence). The length of the CDR3 is 16 residues. This CDR3 reads CSARDLRNGDTGELFF. CDR3 in DNA: TGCAGTGCTAGAGATCTCAGAAACGGGGACACCGGGGAGCTGTTTTTT.

V usage is TRBV25-1 and J usage is TRBJ1-5; D possibly corresponds to TRBD1 (5 bases). V lost 4 bases and J 7 bases, leaving 11 bases between the germline ends. The CDR3 has 13 residues. Germline values: CDR1 MGHDK, CDR2 SYGVNS. This CDR3 is CASSAGTEQPQHF. CDR3 nucleotides: TGTGCCAGCAGTGCCGGGACCGAACAGCCCCAGCATTTT.

This clonotype was detected ten times or more. The chain is built from TRBV11-2 and TRBJ2-7; 12 bases agree with TRBD2. Per germline, CDR1 SGHAT and CDR2 FQNNGV. The junction had 9 bases not matched to a gene; V was cut back by 5 bases and J by 7 bases. There are 15 residues in the CDR3. In nucleotides, the CDR3 is TGTGCCAGCAGCCGCCTGACTAGCGGGGGAAGGGAGCAGTACTTC. Amino acid sequence: CASSRLTSGGREQYF.

This clonotype was seen repeatedly, ten times or more. The chain has TRBV7-3 and TRBJ2-1, with D maybe TRBD2 (7 bases). V gave up 7 bases and J gave up 3 bases, with 13 bases separating them. The CDR3 length is 14 residues. Germline loops: CDR1 SGHTA, CDR2 FQGTGA. The CDR3: CASKAGAHYNEQFF. In DNA form, the CDR3 reads TGTGCCAGCAAGGCGGGGGCCCACTACAATGAGCAGTTCTTC.

This clonotype has a count of ten or more. The J gene is TRBJ2-3, the V gene TRBV24-1; 10 nucleotides agree with TRBD2. The length of the CDR3 is 16 residues. Germline CDR1 reads KGHDR; CDR2 reads SFDVKD. V trimming: 4 bases; J trimming: 6 bases; junction bases outside the gene matches: 9. The CDR3 region has the DNA TGTGCCACCAGTGACCCCATAGCGGGGGGAAGGGATACGCAGTATTTT. It translates to CATSDPIAGGRDTQYF.

This clonotype occurred a few times. The chain combines TRBV5-6 with TRBJ1-6; 12 nucleotides match TRBD1. The CDR3 has 15 amino acids. The V gene's germline CDR1 is SGHDT and CDR2 YYEEEE. With V trimmed by 5 bases and J by 7 bases, 4 bases remained unmatched. DNA for the CDR3: TGTGCCAGCAGTTTTGGGACAGGGGGCAATTCACCCCTCCACTTT. Its protein product is CASSFGTGGNSPLHF.

The sample holds many counts of this clonotype. This chain connects TRBV11-2 to TRBJ2-5; D gene uncertain. This CDR3 has 16 amino acids. V was shortened by 1 base and J by 0 bases, with 12 bases between the two germline ends. Germline V gives CDR1 SGHAT, CDR2 FQNNGV. The CDR3, as DNA: TGTGCCAGCAGCTTAGCATCCCAGCTTTACCAAGAGACCCAGTACTTC. Translating it yields CASSLASQLYQETQYF.

This clonotype was seen a few times. The rearrangement uses TRBV20-1 and TRBJ1-2; 8 bases agree with TRBD1. Germline trimming cut 6 bases from V and 4 bases from J; bases unmatched to any gene: 7. This CDR3 contains 13 residues. The germline gives CDR1 DFQATT, CDR2 SNEGSKA (reference sequence). CDR3 region: CSAPQGAFYGYTF. The CDR3 nucleotides read TGCAGTGCGCCGCAGGGGGCGTTCTATGGCTACACCTTC.

This clonotype was observed a handful of times. The rearrangement links TRBV7-9 to TRBJ2-5, with D tentatively TRBD2 (5 bases). V was trimmed by 5 bases and J by 5 bases, leaving 6 bases between them. Germline CDR1 and CDR2: SEHNR and FQNEAQ (reference sequence). The CDR3 runs to 11 residues. As DNA, the CDR3 is TGTGCCAGCAGCGGACTGGAGACCCAGTACTTC. Residues: CASSGLETQYF.

This clonotype was counted many times. The chain joins TRBV6-4 to TRBJ2-7, with 7 bases fitting TRBD1. The V gene end was trimmed by 6 bases and the J gene end by 2 bases; junction bases not matched to a gene: 7. This CDR3 is 14 amino acids long. Germline V gives CDR1 MRHNA, CDR2 SNTAGT. CDR3: CASRVRDSTYEQYF. In nucleotides, the CDR3 is TGTGCCAGCAGGGTCCGGGACAGCACCTACGAGCAGTACTTC.

The gene calls are TRBV11-2 and TRBJ1-2; the D is unclear. V was clipped by 1 base and J by 0 bases, with 3 bases between them. There are 13 residues in the CDR3. Germline V gene sequence: CDR1 SGHAT, CDR2 FQNNGV. The CDR3 is CASSLGSNYGYTF. CDR3 in DNA: TGTGCCAGCAGCTTAGGATCTAACTATGGCTACACCTTC.

This clonotype came up many times. The chain combines TRBV7-8 with TRBJ2-1, with 10 positions matching TRBD2. J gave up 9 bases and V 4 bases, and 9 bases lay outside the gene matches. This CDR3 comprises 15 residues. Germline V lookup: CDR1 SGHVS, CDR2 FQNEAQ. CDR3 sequence (DNA): TGTGCCAGCAGCTGGCGCTCTAGCGGGGGAACTGAGCAGTTCTTC. This encodes CASSWRSSGGTEQFF.

This clonotype was observed a few times. The chain combines TRBV9 with TRBJ2-1, with TRBD2 identical over 12 bases. The V gene's germline CDR1 is SGDLS and CDR2 YYNGEE. The CDR3 loop spans 16 amino acids. Losses at the gene ends were 4 bases for V and 9 bases for J; bases not matched to a gene: 11. CDR3 DNA sequence: TGTGCCAGCAGCCCGGGTCTAGCGGGGGGGGTAAGTGAGCAGTTCTTC. The encoded protein is CASSPGLAGGVSEQFF.

At least ten counts were recorded for this clonotype. V usage is TRBV9 and J usage is TRBJ2-3; a possible D gene is TRBD1 (5 bases). Deletions cut 4 bases from V and 2 bases from J, with 20 bases between. This CDR3 has 17 residues. The germline CDR1 and CDR2 sequences are SGDLS and YYNGEE. This CDR3 is CASSTFGAAHNTDTQYF. CDR3 bases: TGTGCCAGCAGCACCTTTGGGGCAGCCCACAACACAGATACGCAGTATTTT.

The chain joins TRBV12-3 or TRBV12-4 to TRBJ2-3, with TRBD2 identical over 10 bases. J gave up 5 bases and V 6 bases, and 5 bases lay outside the gene matches. The CDR3 contains 14 residues. The CDR3 region is CASSRSGGEDTQYF. CDR3 DNA sequence: TGTGCCAGCAGCCGGAGCGGGGGGGAAGATACGCAGTATTTT.

This clonotype has more than one count but fewer than ten. The chain links TRBV29-1 to TRBJ1-2, with D tentatively TRBD1 (6 bases). The CDR3 is 13 amino acids. Trimming took 4 bases from V and 3 from J, leaving 12 bases between them. CDR1 is SQVTM, CDR2 ANQGSEA, per germline. CDR3 sequence: CSVAGGLDYGYTF. CDR3 nucleotides: TGCAGCGTTGCTGGGGGGCTCGACTATGGCTACACCTTC.

V gene TRBV6-6 combines with J gene TRBJ2-2; 10 nucleotides match TRBD1. Looked up from germline, CDR1 is MNHNY and CDR2 is SVGAGI (reference sequence). The CDR3 spans 17 residues. With V trimmed by 7 bases and J by 4 bases, 12 bases remained unmatched. The CDR3 spells CASTSPGQGLITGELFF. Here the CDR3 DNA reads TGTGCCAGCACCTCCCCGGGACAGGGGTTGATCACCGGGGAGCTGTTTTTT.

This clonotype has at least ten counts. The chain employs TRBV29-1 and TRBJ2-1; D is possibly TRBD1 (5 bases). Between the trimmed V and J ends, which lost 7 bases and 5 bases, there was a span of 12 bases. Germline V lookup: CDR1 SQVTM, CDR2 ANQGSEA. This CDR3 has 12 residues. The DNA of the CDR3 is TGCAGCGCCCGACAGTACAACAATGAGCAGTTCTTC. Amino acids: CSARQYNNEQFF.

This clonotype was recorded many times. The rearrangement joins TRBV29-1 to TRBJ2-7; D assignment may be TRBD1 or TRBD2 (5 bases each). V lost 7 bases and J 0 bases, leaving 10 bases between the germline ends. The length of the CDR3 is 12 residues. Germline CDR1 is SQVTM and CDR2 is ANQGSEA. DNA of the CDR3: TGCAGCGGTTGGGACCGCTCCTACGAGCAGTACTTC. This gives the protein CSGWDRSYEQYF.

The J gene is TRBJ2-2, the V gene TRBV6-2 or TRBV6-3, with D perhaps TRBD1 (6 bases). Trimming pared 6 bases from V and 1 base from J, leaving 9 bases between. In germline, CDR1 is MNHEY, CDR2 SVGEGT. The CDR3 consists of 14 residues. The CDR3 region is CASRGQMNTGELFF. CDR3 nucleotides: TGTGCCAGCAGAGGACAGATGAACACCGGGGAGCTGTTTTTT.

In this sample, this clonotype turned up many times. The DNA of the CDR3 is TGTGCCAGCAGTCCTAAGCGGGGGGGCGTGGCAGATACGCAGTATTTT. This encodes CASSPKRGGVADTQYF. The chain uses TRBV27 and TRBJ2-3; 10 bases are a match to TRBD2. V lost 5 bases to trimming and J lost 4 bases; unmatched junction nucleotides: 9. Germline CDR1 MNHEY, CDR2 SMNVEV (reference sequence). There are 16 residues in the CDR3.

In its sample, this clonotype was seen many times. This sequence joins TRBV12-3 or TRBV12-4 and TRBJ2-7; D remains unclear. The CDR3 has 14 amino acids. With 4 bases removed from V and 2 bases from J, the gap between germline ends came to 12 bases. The CDR3: CASSSTRTAYEQYF. As DNA, the CDR3 is TGTGCCAGCAGTTCGACGCGGACGGCCTACGAGCAGTACTTC.

The gene calls are TRBV29-1 and TRBJ2-7; TRBD1 matches 9 bases. V gave up 6 bases and J gave up 0 bases; unmatched junction bases: 6. Germline lookup yields CDR1 SQVTM and CDR2 ANQGSEA. The CDR3 consists of 14 residues. The CDR3 DNA reads TGCAGCGTCGCCGGGACAGGGTTCTCCTACGAGCAGTACTTC. Translated, it gives CSVAGTGFSYEQYF.

The chain employs TRBV29-1 and TRBJ2-2; D might be TRBD1 (6 bases). This CDR3 spans 16 amino acids. V lost 2 bases and J 6 bases, leaving 19 bases between the germline ends. Germline V gene lookup returns CDR1 SQVTM and CDR2 ANQGSEA. The CDR3 protein is CSVESHDRTMSGELFF. Here the CDR3 DNA reads TGCAGCGTTGAATCCCACGACAGGACAATGTCCGGGGAGCTGTTTTTT.

V gene TRBV9 combines with J gene TRBJ1-1; D remains unclear. V gave up 0 bases and J gave up 0 bases, with 6 bases separating them. This CDR3 comprises 14 residues. CDR1 and CDR2 from the germline V gene are SGDLS and YYNGEE. The CDR3 reads CASSVDIMNTEAFF. CDR3 sequence (DNA): TGTGCCAGCAGCGTAGACATAATGAACACTGAAGCTTTCTTT.

The sample holds a few counts of this clonotype. The chain has TRBV19 and TRBJ2-7; weak D call: TRBD1 (6 bases). Germline V gene data show CDR1 as LNHDA and CDR2 as SQIVND (reference sequence). There are 15 residues in the CDR3. Trimming took 3 bases from V and 2 from J, leaving 14 bases between them. As DNA, the CDR3 is TGTGCCAGTAGTATGTTTGGGGGCAGGACCTACGAGCAGTACTTC. Its translation is CASSMFGGRTYEQYF. Full variable domain (missing parts from reference TRBV19 and TRBJ2-7): DGGITQSPKYLFRKEGQNVTLSCEQNLNHDAMYWYRQDPGQGLRLIYYSQIVNDFQKGDIAEGYSVSREKKESFPLTVTSAQKNPTAFYLCASSMFGGRTYEQYFGPGTRLTVT.